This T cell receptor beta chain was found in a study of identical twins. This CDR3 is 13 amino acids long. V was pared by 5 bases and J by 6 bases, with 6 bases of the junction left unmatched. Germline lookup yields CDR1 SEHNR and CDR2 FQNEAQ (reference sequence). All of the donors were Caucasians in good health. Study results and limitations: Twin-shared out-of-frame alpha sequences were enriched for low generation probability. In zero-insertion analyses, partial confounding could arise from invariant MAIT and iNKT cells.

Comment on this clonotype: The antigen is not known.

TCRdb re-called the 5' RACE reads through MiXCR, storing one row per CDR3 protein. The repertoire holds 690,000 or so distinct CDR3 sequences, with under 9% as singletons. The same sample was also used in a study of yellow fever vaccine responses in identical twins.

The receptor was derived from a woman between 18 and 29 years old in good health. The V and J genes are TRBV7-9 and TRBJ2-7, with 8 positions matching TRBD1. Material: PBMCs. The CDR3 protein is CASSPGQGSEQYF. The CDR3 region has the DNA TGTGCCAGCAGCCCCGGACAGGGCTCCGAGCAGTACTTC. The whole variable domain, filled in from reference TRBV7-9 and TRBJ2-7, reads DTGVSQNPRHKITKRGQNVTFRCDPISEHNRLYWYRQTLGQGPEFLTYFQNEAQLEKSRLLSDRFSAERPKGSFSTLEIQRTEQGDSAMYLCASSPGQGSEQYFGPGTRLTVT.